The 10 T cell receptor beta chains presented below share a single source sample, sequenced in a study of CD8 T cells in Susac syndrome. It was with random hexamers that roughly 0.5 to 1 ug RNA was reverse transcribed. A single record per CDR3 protein comes from TCRdb applying MiXCR to the immunoSEQ multiplex PCR reads. The table includes more than 55,000 distinct CDR3 sequences, approximately 95% detected once. The sequenced sample was CD8+ T cells from PBMCs. These receptors were collected from a human donor in good health.

This chain links TRBV28 with TRBJ2-7, with D possibly being TRBD1 or TRBD2 (5 bases each). V gave up 3 bases and J gave up 6 bases, with 15 bases separating them. The CDR3 is 14 residues long. From germline, CDR1 is MDHEN and CDR2 SYDVKM. CDR3 DNA: TGTGCCAGCAGTTTTTCGGTGGGGGTACCCGAGCAGTACTTC. Translation gives CASSFSVGVPEQYF.

The chain has TRBV29-1 and TRBJ2-5; no clear D. The V gene's germline CDR1 is SQVTM and CDR2 ANQGSEA. Between the trimmed V and J ends, which lost 4 bases and 2 bases, there was a span of 11 bases. The CDR3 sequence is 13 residues long. CDR3 region: CSVAAAWQETQYF. Here the CDR3 DNA reads TGCAGCGTTGCCGCAGCTTGGCAAGAGACCCAGTACTTC.

The chain employs TRBV2 and TRBJ2-5; D is possibly TRBD2 (6 bases). There are 15 residues in the CDR3. V was shortened by 7 bases and J by 4 bases, with 19 bases between the two germline ends. In germline, CDR1 is SNHLY, CDR2 FYNNEI. CDR3 residues: CASNPARLGGETQYF. The CDR3 bases are TGTGCCAGCAACCCCGCCAGACTAGGAGGAGAGACCCAGTACTTC.

The chain carries TRBV19 and TRBJ1-2; 10 nucleotides line up with TRBD1. V gave up 4 bases and J gave up 4 bases; unmatched junction bases: 6. This CDR3 has 15 amino acids. Germline-derived CDR1 and CDR2 are LNHDA and SQIVND (reference sequence). This CDR3 is CASSTGQGGVYGYTF. DNA of the CDR3: TGTGCCAGTAGTACCGGACAGGGGGGAGTCTATGGCTACACCTTC.

The chain joins TRBV7-9 to TRBJ1-1; D gene unclear. Germline V gene sequence: CDR1 SEHNR, CDR2 FQNEAQ (reference sequence). This CDR3 is 12 amino acids long. Trimming pared 5 bases from V and 3 bases from J, leaving 7 bases between. The CDR3 here is CASSPLDTEAFF. The CDR3 nucleotides read TGTGCCAGCAGCCCTCTCGACACTGAAGCTTTCTTT.

The chain is built from TRBV29-1 and TRBJ2-6; 7 bases match TRBD1. CDR1 and CDR2 from the germline V gene are SQVTM and ANQGSEA. The CDR3 covers 16 residues. Germline trimming cut 1 base from V and 2 bases from J; bases unmatched to any gene: 5. The DNA for the CDR3 is TGCAGCGTTGAAGGTCTCACAGGGGCTGGGGCCAACGTCCTGACTTTC. It yields the protein CSVEGLTGAGANVLTF.

The chain employs TRBV7-9 and TRBJ1-2, with D perhaps matching TRBD1 (5 bases). The CDR3 consists of 13 residues. CDR1 and CDR2 (germline): SEHNR, FQNEAQ (reference sequence). V gave up 5 bases and J gave up 4 bases, with 11 bases separating them. The DNA of the CDR3 is TGTGCCAGCAGCCCTGACAGTTTCTATGGCTACACCTTC. Translation: CASSPDSFYGYTF.

V usage is TRBV16 and J usage is TRBJ1-5; possibly TRBD1 for D (5 bases). Germline V gene lookup returns CDR1 KGHSY and CDR2 FQNENV. The CDR3 is 14 residues long. Deletions cut 0 bases from V and 5 bases from J, with 8 bases between. The CDR3, as DNA: TGTGCCAGCAGCCAATCGGACACCCATCAGCCCCAGCATTTT. Its protein product is CASSQSDTHQPQHF.

The chain uses TRBV5-6 and TRBJ1-1; TRBD1 is a possible D gene (6 bases). Trimming took 0 bases from V and 0 from J, leaving 6 bases between them. The length of the CDR3 is 14 residues. Germline CDR1 is SGHDT and CDR2 is YYEEEE. CDR3 DNA: TGTGCCAGCAGCTTGGGACAGGTGAACACTGAAGCTTTCTTT. It translates to CASSLGQVNTEAFF.

The CDR3 loop is CASSLTYTEAFF. CDR3 sequence (DNA): TGTGCCAGCAGCTTAACTTACACTGAAGCTTTCTTT. The V call is TRBV5-6, the J call TRBJ1-1; D is uncertain. Looked up from germline, CDR1 is SGHDT and CDR2 is YYEEEE. Trimming took 2 bases from V and 3 from J, leaving 5 bases between them. The CDR3 has 12 amino acids.